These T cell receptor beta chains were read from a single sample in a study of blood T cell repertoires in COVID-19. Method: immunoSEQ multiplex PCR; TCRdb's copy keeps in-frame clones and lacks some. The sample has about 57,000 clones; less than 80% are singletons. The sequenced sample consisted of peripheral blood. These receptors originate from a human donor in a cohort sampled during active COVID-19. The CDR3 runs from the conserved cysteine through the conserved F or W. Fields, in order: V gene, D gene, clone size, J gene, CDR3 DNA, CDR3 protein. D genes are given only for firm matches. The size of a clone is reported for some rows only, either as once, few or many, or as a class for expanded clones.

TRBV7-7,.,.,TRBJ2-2,TGTGCCAGCAGCTTAGGCTCGGGGACCGGGGAGCTGTTTTTT,CASSLGSGTGELFF
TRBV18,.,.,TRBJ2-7,TGTGCCAGCTCACGGACAGGAGGGTCGGAGCAGTACTTC,CASSRTGGSEQYF
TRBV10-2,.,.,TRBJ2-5,TGCGCCAGCAGTGTGACTCTACTTACGGAGACCCAGTACTTC,CASSVTLLTETQYF
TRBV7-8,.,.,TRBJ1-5,TGTGCCAGCAGCACCGCCTCAGGGGCGCAGGGTCAGCCCCAGCATTTT,CASSTASGAQGQPQHF
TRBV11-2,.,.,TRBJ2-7,TGTGCCAGCAGCTTAGGGGTGGAGGTATCCTACGAGCAGTACTTC,CASSLGVEVSYEQYF
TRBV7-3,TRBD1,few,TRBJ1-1,TGTGCCAGCAGCTTAGAGACAGGGGGGAAAGTTTTCTTT,CASSLETGGKVFF
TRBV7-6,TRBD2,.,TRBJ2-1,TGTGCCAGCAGCCGAGAGCGGGAACCCTCCTACAATGAGCAGTTCTTC,CASSREREPSYNEQFF
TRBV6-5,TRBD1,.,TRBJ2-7,TGTGCCAGCATGGGACAGGGCGGATACTACGAGCAGTACTTC,CASMGQGGYYEQYF
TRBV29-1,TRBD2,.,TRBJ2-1,TGCAGCGTTTCTGGGCTAGCGGGAGTTTGGAATGAGCAGTTCTTC,CSVSGLAGVWNEQFF
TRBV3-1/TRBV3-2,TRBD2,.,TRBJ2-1,TGTGCCAGCAGTGTCCGACTAGCGGGAAACAATGAGCAGTTCTTC,CASSVRLAGNNEQFF
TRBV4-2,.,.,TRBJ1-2,TGTGCCAGCAGCCAAGCTAGGGAGGGCTACACCTTC,CASSQAREGYTF
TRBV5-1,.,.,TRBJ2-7,TGCGCCAGCAGCTTGGCCTCGAGCGAGCAGTACTTC,CASSLASSEQYF
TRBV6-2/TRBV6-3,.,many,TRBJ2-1,TGTGCCAGCAGTTACCCGGGGAATGAGCAGTTCTTC,CASSYPGNEQFF
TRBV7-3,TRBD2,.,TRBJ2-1,TGTGCCAGCAGCTCTGGGACTAGTTACGAGCAGTTCTTC,CASSSGTSYEQFF
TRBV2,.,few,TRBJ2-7,TGTGCCACCTCAGGAGTAGGGGACTACGAGCAGTACTTC,CATSGVGDYEQYF
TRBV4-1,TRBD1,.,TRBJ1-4,TGCGCCAGCAGCCGGACAGGGGCTAATGAAAAACTGTTTTTT,CASSRTGANEKLFF
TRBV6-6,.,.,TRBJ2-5,TGTGCCAGCAGTTACTTCAGGGAAGAGACCCAGTACTTC,CASSYFREETQYF
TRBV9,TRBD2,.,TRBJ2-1,TGTGCCAGCAGCGCGTCCGGGACTAGCGGGAGTGAGCAGTTCTTC,CASSASGTSGSEQFF
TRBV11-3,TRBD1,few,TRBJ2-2,TGTGCCAGCAGTAACCGGGACAGCTCTTTCACCGGGGAGCTGTTTTTT,CASSNRDSSFTGELFF
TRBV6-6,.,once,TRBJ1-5,TGTGCCAGCAGTTACGGGGAGAGAGGCAATCAGCCCCAGCATTTT,CASSYGERGNQPQHF
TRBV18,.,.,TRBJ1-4,TGTGCCAGCTCTAGTGACATTAATGAAAAACTGTTTTTT,CASSSDINEKLFF
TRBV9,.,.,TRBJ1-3,TGTGCCAGCAGCGTAGGAGAAGGGGTCGGAAACACCATATATTTT,CASSVGEGVGNTIYF
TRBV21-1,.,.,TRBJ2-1,TGTGCCAGCAGCACCCGTTCGGACACGGAGAGCTCCTACAATGAGCAGTTCTTC,CASSTRSDTESSYNEQFF
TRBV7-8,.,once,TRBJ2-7,TGTGCCAGCAGCCCAGCGAGGGAGAGCAAGCAGTACTTC,CASSPARESKQYF
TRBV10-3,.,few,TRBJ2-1,TGTGCCATCAGTGAAGAGAATTTATACAATGAGCAGTTCTTC,CAISEENLYNEQFF
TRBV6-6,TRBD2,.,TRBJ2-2,TGTGCCAGCAGTTACTCTGGTAGCGGGATCCCCGGGGAGCTGTTTTTT,CASSYSGSGIPGELFF
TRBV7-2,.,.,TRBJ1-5,TGTGCCAGCAGCTTACTGGCAGGCAATCAGCCCCAGCATTTT,CASSLLAGNQPQHF
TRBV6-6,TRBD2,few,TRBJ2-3,TGTGCCAGCGTAGCGGGAGATATAGATACGCAGTATTTT,CASVAGDIDTQYF
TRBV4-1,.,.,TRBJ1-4,TGCGCCAGCAGCCCTCCCCCGGGTTCGGGATATGAAAAACTGTTTTTT,CASSPPPGSGYEKLFF
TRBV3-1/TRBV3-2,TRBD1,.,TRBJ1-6,TGTGCCAGCAGCCAAGATTGGGTCAGGGGGGTGAATTCACCCCTCCACTTT,CASSQDWVRGVNSPLHF
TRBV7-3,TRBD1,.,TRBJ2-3,TGTGCCAGCAGCCCTTTGGACAGGAACTCTGATACGCAGTATTTT,CASSPLDRNSDTQYF
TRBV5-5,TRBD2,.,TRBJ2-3,TGTGCCAGCAGCCGGGGGGGTGCTGGAAGAGATACGCAGTATTTT,CASSRGGAGRDTQYF
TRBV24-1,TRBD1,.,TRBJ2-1,TGTGCCACCAGTGATTTGCGGGACAGGGCCGTCAATGAGCAGTTCTTC,CATSDLRDRAVNEQFF
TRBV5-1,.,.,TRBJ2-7,TGCGCCAGCAGCTTGCGCACTAGCAGTGAATACGAGCAGTACTTC,CASSLRTSSEYEQYF
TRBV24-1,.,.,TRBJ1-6,TGTGTTACTAACCCCCTCCACTTT,CVTNPLHF
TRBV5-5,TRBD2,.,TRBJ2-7,TGTGCCAGCAGCTTGGGTCTAGCGGGAGTGGGGTACGAGCAGTACTTC,CASSLGLAGVGYEQYF
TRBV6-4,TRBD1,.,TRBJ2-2,TGTGCCAGCAGCTCGGGACAGGGGTCCGGGGAGCTGTTTTTT,CASSSGQGSGELFF
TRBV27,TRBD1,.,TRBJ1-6,TGTGCCAGCAACCCACAGGGGGGTAGCTCCTATAATTCACCCCTCCACTTT,CASNPQGGSSYNSPLHF
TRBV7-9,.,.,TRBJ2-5,TGTGCCAGCAGCTTAGCGCCTGGGGCGGAGACCCAGTACTTC,CASSLAPGAETQYF
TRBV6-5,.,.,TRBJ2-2,TGTGCCAGCACCGGTTTATGGACCGGGGAGCTGTTTTTT,CASTGLWTGELFF
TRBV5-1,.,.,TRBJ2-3,TGCGCCAGCAGCTTTTCCTATCGCACAGATACGCAGTATTTT,CASSFSYRTDTQYF
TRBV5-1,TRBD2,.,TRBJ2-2,TGCGCCAGCAGCCCGGGACTAGCGGGAGTTCGGGAGCTGTTTTTT,CASSPGLAGVRELFF
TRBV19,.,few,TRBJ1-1,TGTGCCAGTCTGGGGGGAATGAACACTGAAGCTTTCTTT,CASLGGMNTEAFF
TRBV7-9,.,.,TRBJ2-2,TGTGCCAGCAGCTTAGTACATAACACCGGGGAGCTGTTTTTT,CASSLVHNTGELFF
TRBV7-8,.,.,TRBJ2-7,TGTGCCAGCAGCTCCTCCGGGACAAAGTACGAGCAGTACTTC,CASSSSGTKYEQYF
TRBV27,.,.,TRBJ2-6,TGTGCCAGCAGCTCCCGGTCTGGGGCCAACGTCCTGACTTTC,CASSSRSGANVLTF
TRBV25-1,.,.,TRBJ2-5,TGTGCCAGCACAGAGGCACACACGCAGACCCAGTACTTC,CASTEAHTQTQYF
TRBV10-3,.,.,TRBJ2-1,TGTGCCATCAGCACGCTAGATCTCAATGAGCAGTTCTTC,CAISTLDLNEQFF
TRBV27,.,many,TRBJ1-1,TGTGCCAGCAGGAGCAGGGGAAAAGCTTTCTTT,CASRSRGKAFF
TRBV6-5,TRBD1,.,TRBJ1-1,TGTGCCAGCAGTCCGGGGGACAGGGGGGCTGAAGCTTTCTTT,CASSPGDRGAEAFF
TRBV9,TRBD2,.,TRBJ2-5,TGTGCCAGCAGCGTAGGAAGCGGGGGGTACCAAGAGACCCAGTACTTC,CASSVGSGGYQETQYF
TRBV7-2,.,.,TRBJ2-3,TGTGCCAGCAGCTTAGCGTATCCCCTAGATACGCAGTATTTT,CASSLAYPLDTQYF
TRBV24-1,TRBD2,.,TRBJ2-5,TGTGCCACCAGTGATCTACGGACTAGCGGCAAAGAGACCCAGTACTTC,CATSDLRTSGKETQYF
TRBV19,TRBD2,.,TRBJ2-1,TGTGCCAGTAGGGAGCGGGAGGGCTCCTACAATGAGCAGTTCTTC,CASREREGSYNEQFF
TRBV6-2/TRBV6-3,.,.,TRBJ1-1,TGTGCCAGCAGTCGCTTGACGGCCAGGTCTTTCTTT,CASSRLTARSFF
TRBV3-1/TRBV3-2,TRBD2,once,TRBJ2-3,TGTGCCAGCAGTCGAAGGTCTCTAGCGGCTAGCACAGATACGCAGTATTTT,CASSRRSLAASTDTQYF
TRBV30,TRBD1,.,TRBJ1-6,TGTGCCTGGAGTATAAGACAGGGATCGGGCTCACCCCTCCACTTT,CAWSIRQGSGSPLHF
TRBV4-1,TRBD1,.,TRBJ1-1,TGCGCCAGCAGCCCCGGACAGGGGAGGGCGAACACTGAAGCTTTCTTT,CASSPGQGRANTEAFF
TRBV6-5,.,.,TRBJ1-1,TGTGCCAGCAGGAGTTCTAGGGGCACTGAAGCTTTCTTT,CASRSSRGTEAFF
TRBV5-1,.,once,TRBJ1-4,TGCGCCAGCAGCGCGACCGGGGGAAGGAATGAAAAACTGTTTTTT,CASSATGGRNEKLFF